This T cell receptor beta chain was obtained from a study of T-cell reconstitution after alpha-beta-depleted transplantation in children. Study outcomes and limitations: Alpha-beta T cells about two months after transplant reportedly derived from several hundred expanded graft clones.

Between the trimmed V and J ends, which lost 6 bases and 8 bases, there was a span of 13 bases. Germline V gives CDR1 DFQATT, CDR2 SNEGSKA (reference sequence). This CDR3 region has 11 residues. This clonotype has ten or more counts. The antigen is not known. The library targeted TCRbeta and was prepared with unique molecular identifiers. TCRdb fed the PCR reads into MiXCR, producing one record per CDR3 protein. The sample comprises over 200,000 distinct CDR3 sequences, 11% of which are singletons, and 28% rests with the top ten. Material: PBMCs, obtained before TCRalphabeta/CD19-depleted stem cell transplant. The source is a child under three years old with acute myeloid leukemia, due to receive a stem cell transplant. V gene TRBV20-1 combines with J gene TRBJ1-1; D possibly corresponds to TRBD1 (5 bases). DNA of the CDR3: TGCAGTGCCGTTGGACAAACCGAAGCTTTCTTT. It encodes CSAVGQTEAFF.